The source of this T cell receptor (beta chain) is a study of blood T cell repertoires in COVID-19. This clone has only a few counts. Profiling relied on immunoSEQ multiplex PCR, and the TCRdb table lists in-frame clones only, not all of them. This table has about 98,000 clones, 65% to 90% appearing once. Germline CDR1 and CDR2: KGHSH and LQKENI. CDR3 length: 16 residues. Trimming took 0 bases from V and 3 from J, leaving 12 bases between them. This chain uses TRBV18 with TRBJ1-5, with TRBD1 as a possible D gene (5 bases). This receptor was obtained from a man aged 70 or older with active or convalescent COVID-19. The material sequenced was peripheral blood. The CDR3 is CASSPPGRHVNQPQHF. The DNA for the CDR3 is TGTGCCAGCTCACCACCGGGGCGCCATGTCAATCAGCCCCAGCATTTT.